This TCR beta chain was profiled in a study of tissue T cells after allogeneic stem cell transplantation (dated by TCRdb to the early 2020s). For the study in its entirety: Using research autopsies of patients with and without GVHD, plus mouse models of GVHD, the study profiled TCR beta repertoires across many tissues. The human arm was a prospective observational study without blinding or randomization. What the work shows at the level of the full study, not this receptor alone: Blood and spleen T cells captured only a limited portion of the TCR repertoire detected in tissues, in both patients and mice. A small and clinically heterogeneous patient cohort was studied, and sampling depth was acknowledged as a limitation. The study did not determine which tissue TCRs were alloreactive or antigen-specific, and some clones might have been persisting host cells. Within patients, how anatomically similar tissues were was a major factor shaping TCR repertoire composition, regardless of disease or transplant status. Not many T cell clones showed up in more than one patient, yet clustering based on motifs uncovered repertoire signatures that were shared across patients in a tissue-specific way.

The meaning of the sample's time point label: mouse harvest day 14 after allogeneic transplant. Each mouse graft, delivered by tail vein injection, combined 10^6 splenic CD5+ T cells with 10^7 T-cell-depleted bone marrow cells. GVHD in mice was modeled with a major MHC-mismatch B6 (H2b) into BALB/c (H2d) model, and tissues were profiled at day 7 or 14. On day 7 or 14 post-transplant, mouse tissues and retro-orbital blood were harvested with separate sterile tools for each animal, and livers were flushed beforehand. Before genomic DNA isolation with the DNeasy Blood & Tissue Kit, mouse tissues were minced using razor blades in buffered saline. The germline V gene (reference sequence) gives CDR1 as SNHLY and CDR2 as FYNGKV. The germline V end is reduced by 5 bases and the J end by 3 bases; junction bases left unmatched: 6. Including cysteine and phenylalanine, the CDR3 has 15 amino acids. The CDR3 was read in part: 42 bases, with the frame set at base 1.

The library was made by the immunoSEQ multiplex PCR assay. Adaptive Biotechnologies performed the TCRbeta CDR3 sequencing at survey depth and reported CDR3 sequences, V/J genes, productive frequency and template counts. Amplification of TCR beta CDR3 regions started from genomic DNA instead of RNA. In the authors' own workflow: Pairwise repertoire overlap between tissues was quantified with Jensen-Shannon divergence, where 1 means complete divergence and 0 identical. Tissues were clustered by single-linkage agglomerative hierarchical clustering of pairwise JSD values and displayed as dendrograms. All patient samples were analyzed with GLIPH2 using simulation_depth 1000, kmer_min_depth 3 and cdr3_length_cutoff 8, and only groups containing more than two unique CDR3s were kept. A standardized tissue-overlap score was calculated by extrapolating Jaccard GLIPH-group overlap across patients to a standard repertoire size of 1000 clones. Linear mixed-effect models, with tissue as a fixed effect and individual as a random effect, were used to test how diversity related to clinical or experimental variables. Imported from immuneACCESS, the table was reduced by TCRdb to in-frame sequences with V and J called. These copies leave out some clones; in studies compared against another copy, an unresolved V gene accounts for under half, and the cause of the remainder is not known. The V and J calls and clone size come from that table; D and trimming were worked out from the DNA. The sample profile shows 3,000 to 3,500 clones; 50% of them were found once. Jointly, the top ten make up roughly a fifth of the sample.

To note about this clone: What antigen it recognizes has not been identified. For this receptor, the gene names and germline sequences are taken from the mouse. The DNA ends 1 residue before the CDR3 does, and the rest of the CDR3 is filled in from the germline J gene.

This TCR derives from a female BALB/c mouse given C57BL/6 T cells with graft-versus-host disease after an allogeneic hematopoietic cell transplant. The sequence joins TRBV3 to TRBJ2-1; 8 bases in between match TRBD2. The sample was gut tissue. Partial CDR3 DNA: TGTGCCAGCAGCCCCGACTGGGGAGGCTATGCTGAGCAGTTC. This translates into CASSPDWGGYAEQF. The whole CDR3 is CASSPDWGGYAEQFF.